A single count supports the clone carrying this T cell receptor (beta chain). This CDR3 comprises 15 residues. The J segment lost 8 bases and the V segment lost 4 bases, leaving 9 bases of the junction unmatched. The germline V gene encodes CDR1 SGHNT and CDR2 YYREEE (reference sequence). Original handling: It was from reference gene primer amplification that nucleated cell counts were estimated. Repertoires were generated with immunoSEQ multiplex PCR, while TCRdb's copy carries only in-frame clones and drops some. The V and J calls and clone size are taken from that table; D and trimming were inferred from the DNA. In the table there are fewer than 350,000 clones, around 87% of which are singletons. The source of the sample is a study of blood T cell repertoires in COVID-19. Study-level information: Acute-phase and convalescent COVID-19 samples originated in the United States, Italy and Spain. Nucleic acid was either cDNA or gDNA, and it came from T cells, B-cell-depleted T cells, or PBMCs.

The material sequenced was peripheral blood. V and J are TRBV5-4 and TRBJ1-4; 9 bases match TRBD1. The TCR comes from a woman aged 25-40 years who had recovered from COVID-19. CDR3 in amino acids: CASSRQGDRREKLFF. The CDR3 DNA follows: TGTGCCAGCAGCAGACAGGGGGACAGGAGGGAAAAACTGTTTTTT.